These T cell receptor beta chains were read from a single sample in a study of T cell changes during pregnancy in multiple sclerosis. Only in-frame clones appear in the TCRdb table, and some are missing; sequencing was by immunoSEQ multiplex PCR. Among some 90,000 clones listed, 91% were seen once. The sample here was peripheral blood, taken after pregnancy. Every receptor here comes from a female donor in good health, enrolled as a control in a pregnancy study. CDR3s include the opening cysteine and the closing phenylalanine or tryptophan. Fields, in order: CDR3 length, V gene, J gene, clone size, D gene, CDR3 protein, CDR3 DNA. D genes are given only for firm matches. Expanded clones get a size class; other rows say once, few or many, or leave the size out.

>14|TRBV19|TRBJ1-5|NA|NA
CASSIGTRNQPQHF
TGTGCCAGTAGTATAGGGACTCGCAATCAGCCCCAGCATTTT
>13|TRBV7-2|TRBJ1-5|NA|NA
CASSLGANQPQHF
TGTGCCAGCAGCCTGGGAGCAAATCAGCCCCAGCATTTT
>15|TRBV18|TRBJ2-5|NA|NA
CASSPTPDNKETQYF
TGTGCCAGCTCACCCACCCCGGACAATAAAGAGACCCAGTACTTC
>16|TRBV6-5|TRBJ2-2|NA|NA
CASSYSPGAFTGELFF
TGTGCCAGCAGTTACTCGCCAGGGGCGTTCACCGGGGAGCTGTTTTTT
>15|TRBV7-3|TRBJ2-1|NA|TRBD1
CASSLSGQGYNEQFF
TGTGCCAGCAGCTTATCGGGACAGGGGTACAATGAGCAGTTCTTC
>15|TRBV7-8|TRBJ1-4|NA|NA
CASSLGIQGSEKLFF
TGTGCCAGCAGCTTAGGGATACAGGGCTCGGAGAAACTGTTTTTT
>12|TRBV7-9|TRBJ1-2|NA|NA
CASSLDSSDYTF
TGTGCCAGCAGCTTGGATAGCTCTGACTACACCTTC
>15|TRBV6-5|TRBJ1-1|NA|NA
CASTPGQKRGTEAFF
TGTGCCAGCACCCCGGGACAAAAGCGGGGCACTGAAGCTTTCTTT
>15|TRBV6-1|TRBJ2-1|NA|TRBD1
CASSGGQGDINEQFF
TGTGCCAGCAGCGGGGGACAGGGAGATATCAATGAGCAGTTCTTC
>17|TRBV4-3|TRBJ2-1|NA|TRBD2
CASSQDIAGALYNEQFF
TGCGCCAGCAGCCAAGATATAGCGGGGGCGCTCTACAATGAGCAGTTCTTC
>14|TRBV13|TRBJ2-2|NA|TRBD2
CASRGGMGTGELFF
TGTGCCAGCCGGGGGGGCATGGGCACCGGGGAGCTGTTTTTT
>16|TRBV12-5|TRBJ2-3|NA|TRBD1
CASGLGTGARGDTQYF
TGTGCTAGTGGTTTGGGGACAGGGGCCAGAGGAGATACGCAGTATTTT
>15|TRBV14|TRBJ1-2|NA|NA
CASSQFVAGTYGYTF
TGTGCCAGCAGCCAATTTGTGGCAGGCACCTATGGCTACACCTTC
>15|TRBV4-3|TRBJ2-1|NA|TRBD1
CASSQEPTGGIEQFF
TGCGCCAGCAGCCAAGAACCGACAGGGGGCATTGAGCAGTTCTTC
>14|TRBV18|TRBJ1-1|NA|TRBD1
CASSPTGANTEAFF
TGTGCCAGCTCACCTACAGGGGCGAACACTGAAGCTTTCTTT
>17|TRBV7-8|TRBJ1-5|NA|TRBD1
CASSLLQGRGSNQPQHF
TGTGCCAGCAGCTTACTACAGGGGCGAGGGAGCAATCAGCCCCAGCATTTT
>14|TRBV19|TRBJ1-5|NA|NA
CASSKIGGDQPQHF
TGTGCCAGTAGTAAAATAGGGGGGGATCAGCCCCAGCATTTT
>16|TRBV5-6|TRBJ2-5|NA|TRBD1
CASSSRDRGLWETQYF
TGTGCCAGCAGCTCCCGGGACAGGGGGCTTTGGGAGACCCAGTACTTC
>17|TRBV7-2|TRBJ2-7|NA|NA
CASSPQEEVGFTYEQYF
TGTGCCAGCAGCCCTCAAGAAGAGGTCGGTTTTACCTACGAGCAGTACTTC
>15|TRBV4-3|TRBJ2-1|NA|TRBD2
CASSPSGGASNEQFF
TGCGCCAGCAGCCCTAGCGGGGGGGCCTCTAATGAGCAGTTCTTC
>12|TRBV7-2|TRBJ2-5|NA|NA
CASSLSRETQYF
TGTGCCAGCAGCTTAAGCCGGGAGACCCAGTACTTC
>19|TRBV21-1|TRBJ2-7|once|NA
CASSKRGEGPYASSYEQYF
TGTGCCAGCAGCAAAAGAGGGGAGGGGCCGTACGCAAGCTCCTACGAGCAGTACTTC
>14|TRBV6-5|TRBJ1-6|NA|NA
CASSLTGVNSPLHF
TGTGCCAGCAGCCTGACGGGGGTTAATTCACCCCTCCACTTT
>15|TRBV6-5|TRBJ1-2|NA|TRBD1
CASSYPGQGLYGYTF
TGTGCCAGCAGTTACCCGGGACAGGGGTTATATGGCTACACCTTC
>18|TRBV7-9|TRBJ1-1|NA|TRBD1
CASSLVSIRTGENTEAFF
TGTGCCAGCAGCTTAGTTTCTATAAGGACAGGGGAGAACACTGAAGCTTTCTTT
>13|TRBV27|TRBJ1-1|NA|NA
CASSAMDIPKAFF
TGTGCCAGCAGTGCTATGGACATTCCGAAGGCTTTCTTT
>13|TRBV28|TRBJ1-1|NA|TRBD1
CATTTGLVTEAFF
TGTGCCACCACGACAGGGTTGGTTACTGAAGCTTTCTTT
>14|TRBV7-2|TRBJ1-5|NA|TRBD1
CASSQGQGNQPQHF
TGTGCCAGCAGCCAGGGACAGGGCAATCAGCCCCAGCATTTT
>14|TRBV19|TRBJ2-1|NA|TRBD2
CASSRAGDYNEQFF
TGTGCCAGTAGTCGGGCGGGGGACTACAATGAGCAGTTCTTC
>15|TRBV18|TRBJ2-1|NA|NA
CASSPTRDTYNEQFF
TGTGCCAGCTCACCAACACGGGACACCTACAATGAGCAGTTCTTC
>14|TRBV4-3|TRBJ1-3|NA|NA
CASSQGGIGNTIYF
TGCGCCAGCAGCCAAGGGGGCATCGGGAACACCATATATTTT
>19|TRBV5-6|TRBJ1-3|NA|TRBD1
CASSWGPGTGAYSGNTIYF
TGTGCCAGCAGCTGGGGGCCCGGGACAGGGGCGTACTCTGGAAACACCATATATTTT
>15|TRBV7-9|TRBJ1-5|once|NA
CASSLYGDLNQPQHF
TGTGCCAGCAGCTTATACGGTGATCTCAATCAGCCCCAGCATTTT
>13|TRBV30|TRBJ2-4|NA|TRBD2
CAWSGREDTIQYF
TGTGCCTGGAGTGGTCGGGAGGATACCATTCAGTACTTC